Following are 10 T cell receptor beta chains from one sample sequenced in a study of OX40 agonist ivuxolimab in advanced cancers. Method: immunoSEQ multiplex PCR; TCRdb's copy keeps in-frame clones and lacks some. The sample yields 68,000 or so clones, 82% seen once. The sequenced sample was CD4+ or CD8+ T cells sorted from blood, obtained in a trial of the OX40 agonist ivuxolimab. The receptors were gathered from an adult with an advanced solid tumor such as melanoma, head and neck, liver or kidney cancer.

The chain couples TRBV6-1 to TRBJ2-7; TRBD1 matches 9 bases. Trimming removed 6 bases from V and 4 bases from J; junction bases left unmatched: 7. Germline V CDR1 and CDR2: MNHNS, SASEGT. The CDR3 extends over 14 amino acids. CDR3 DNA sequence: TGTGCCAGCAGACTAGGGGGACAGGGTTACGAGCAGTACGTC. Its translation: CASRLGGQGYEQYV.

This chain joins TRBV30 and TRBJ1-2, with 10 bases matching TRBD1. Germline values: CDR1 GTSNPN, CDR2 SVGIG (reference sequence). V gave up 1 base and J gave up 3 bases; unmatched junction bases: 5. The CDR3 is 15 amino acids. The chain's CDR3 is CAWSGQGAMYYGYTF. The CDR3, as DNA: TGTGCCTGGAGTGGACAGGGGGCCATGTACTATGGCTACACCTTC.

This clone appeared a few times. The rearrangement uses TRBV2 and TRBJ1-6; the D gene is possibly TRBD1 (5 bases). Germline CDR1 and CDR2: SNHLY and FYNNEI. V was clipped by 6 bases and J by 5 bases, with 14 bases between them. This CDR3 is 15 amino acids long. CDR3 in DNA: TGTGCCAGCAGCGCTACGGACACAAATAATTCACCCCTCCACTTT. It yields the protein CASSATDTNNSPLHF.

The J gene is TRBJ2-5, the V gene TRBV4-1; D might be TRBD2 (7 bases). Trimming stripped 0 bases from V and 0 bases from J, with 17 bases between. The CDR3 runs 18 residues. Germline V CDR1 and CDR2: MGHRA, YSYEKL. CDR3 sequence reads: CASSQETMPGGYQETQYF. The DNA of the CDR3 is TGCGCCAGCAGCCAAGAAACGATGCCGGGGGGCTACCAAGAGACCCAGTACTTC.

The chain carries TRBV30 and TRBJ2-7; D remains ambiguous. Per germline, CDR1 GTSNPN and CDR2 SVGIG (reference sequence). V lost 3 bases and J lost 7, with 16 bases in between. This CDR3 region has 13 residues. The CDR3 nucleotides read TGTGCCTGGAGGATCTACGGATTTGGAGAGCAGTACTTC. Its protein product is CAWRIYGFGEQYF.

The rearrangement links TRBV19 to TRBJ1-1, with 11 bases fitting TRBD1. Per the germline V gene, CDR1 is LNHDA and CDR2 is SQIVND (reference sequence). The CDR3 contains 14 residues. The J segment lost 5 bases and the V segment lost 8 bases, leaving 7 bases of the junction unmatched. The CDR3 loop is CASVTGTGGTEAFF. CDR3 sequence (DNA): TGTGCCAGTGTAACCGGGACAGGGGGAACTGAAGCTTTCTTT.

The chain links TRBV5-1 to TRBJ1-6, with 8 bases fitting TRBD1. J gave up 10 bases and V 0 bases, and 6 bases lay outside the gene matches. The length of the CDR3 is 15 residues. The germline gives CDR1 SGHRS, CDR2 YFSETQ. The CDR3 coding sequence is TGCGCCAGCAGCTTGGACGGACAGGGAAACTCACCCCTCCACTTT. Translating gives CASSLDGQGNSPLHF.

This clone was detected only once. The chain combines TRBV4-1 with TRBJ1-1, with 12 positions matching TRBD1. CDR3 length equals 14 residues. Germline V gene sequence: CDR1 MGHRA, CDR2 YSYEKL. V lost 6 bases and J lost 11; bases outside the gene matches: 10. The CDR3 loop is CASSQGWDRGRAFF. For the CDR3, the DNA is TGCGCCAGCAGTCAGGGGTGGGACAGGGGGCGGGCTTTCTTT.

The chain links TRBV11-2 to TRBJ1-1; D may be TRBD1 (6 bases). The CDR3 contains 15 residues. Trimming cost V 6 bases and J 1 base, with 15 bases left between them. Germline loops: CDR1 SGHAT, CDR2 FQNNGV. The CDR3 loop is CASRYGGGGNTEAFF. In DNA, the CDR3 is TGTGCCAGCAGGTACGGTGGAGGGGGGAACACTGAAGCTTTCTTT.

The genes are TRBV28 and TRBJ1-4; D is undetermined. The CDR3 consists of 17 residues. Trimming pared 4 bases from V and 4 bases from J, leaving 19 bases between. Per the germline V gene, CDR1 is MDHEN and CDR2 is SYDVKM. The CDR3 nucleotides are TGTGCCAGCAGTTCCCCGACCGGTTACCTAGGTAATGAAAAACTGTTTTTT. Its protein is CASSSPTGYLGNEKLFF.